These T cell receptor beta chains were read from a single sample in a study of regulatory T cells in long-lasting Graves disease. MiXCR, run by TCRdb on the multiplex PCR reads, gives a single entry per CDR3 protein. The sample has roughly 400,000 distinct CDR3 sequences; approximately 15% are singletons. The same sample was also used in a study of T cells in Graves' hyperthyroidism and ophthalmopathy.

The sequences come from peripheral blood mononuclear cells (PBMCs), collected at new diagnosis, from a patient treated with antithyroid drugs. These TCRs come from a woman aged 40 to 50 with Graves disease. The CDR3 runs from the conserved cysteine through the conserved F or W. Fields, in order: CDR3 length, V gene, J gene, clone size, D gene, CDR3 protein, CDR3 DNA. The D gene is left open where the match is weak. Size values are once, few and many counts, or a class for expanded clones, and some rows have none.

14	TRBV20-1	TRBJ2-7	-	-	CSARGRGGTYEQYF	TGCAGTGCTAGAGGGAGGGGGGGGACCTACGAGCAGTACTTC
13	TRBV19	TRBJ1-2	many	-	CASSPGLNYGYTF	TGTGCCAGCAGCCCGGGACTGAACTATGGCTACACCTTC
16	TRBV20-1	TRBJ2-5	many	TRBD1	CSARVFGDRDQETQYF	TGCAGTGCTAGAGTGTTTGGGGACAGGGACCAAGAGACCCAGTACTTC
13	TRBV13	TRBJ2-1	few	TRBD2	CASMRLAGVEQFF	TGTGCCAGCATGAGGCTAGCGGGAGTTGAGCAGTTCTTC
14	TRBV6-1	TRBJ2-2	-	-	CASSRQPSTGELFF	TGTGCCAGCAGTAGACAGCCCTCGACCGGGGAGCTGTTTTTT
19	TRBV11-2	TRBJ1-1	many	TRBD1	CASSLVRPSMTGGNTEAFF	TGTGCCAGCAGCTTAGTCCGACCCTCTATGACAGGGGGGAACACTGAAGCTTTCTTT
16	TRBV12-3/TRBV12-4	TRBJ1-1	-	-	CASSLNGGLMNTEAFF	TGTGCCAGCAGTTTAAATGGAGGGCTGATGAACACTGAAGCTTTCTTT
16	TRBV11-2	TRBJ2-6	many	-	CASSFRTRSGANVLTF	TGTGCCAGCAGCTTCCGAACTAGATCTGGGGCCAACGTCCTGACTTTC
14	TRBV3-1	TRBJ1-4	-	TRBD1	CASSPPGGHEKLFF	TGTGCCAGCAGCCCACCAGGGGGGCATGAAAAACTGTTTTTT
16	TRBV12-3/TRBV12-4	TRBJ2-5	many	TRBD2	CASSHRVTSVPETQYF	TGTGCCAGCAGCCATAGGGTAACTAGCGTCCCCGAGACCCAGTACTTC
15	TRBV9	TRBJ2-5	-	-	CASSHLGGEGQTQYF	TGTGCCAGCAGCCACCTAGGGGGGGAAGGGCAGACCCAGTACTTC
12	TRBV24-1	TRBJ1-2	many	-	CATSDSGHGYTF	TGTGCCACCAGTGATTCAGGGCATGGCTACACCTTC
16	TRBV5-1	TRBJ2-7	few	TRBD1	CASSLSSGTGVYEQYF	TGCGCCAGCAGCTTATCTTCCGGGACAGGGGTCTACGAGCAGTACTTC
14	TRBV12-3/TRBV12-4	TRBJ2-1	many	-	CASSFLLAYNEQFF	TGTGCCAGCAGTTTTTTGCTAGCCTACAATGAGCAGTTCTTC
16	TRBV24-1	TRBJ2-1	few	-	CATSDPRESSYNEQFF	TGTGCCACCAGTGACCCCAGGGAAAGCTCCTACAATGAGCAGTTCTTC
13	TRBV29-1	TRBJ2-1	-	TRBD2	CSGRTSAYNEQFF	TGCAGCGGCCGGACTAGCGCTTACAATGAGCAGTTCTTC
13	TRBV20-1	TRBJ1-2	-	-	CSARRTGSYGYTF	TGCAGTGCTAGGCGTACAGGCTCCTATGGCTACACCTTC